The present T cell receptor beta chain was sequenced within a study of response to subunit inactivated influenza vaccine. TCRdb called the RT-PCR reads again in MiXCR, with one record for every CDR3 protein. Here the sample spans under 500,000 distinct CDR3 sequences, over 9.5% being singletons. V gave up 0 bases and J gave up 1 base; unmatched junction bases: 8. The CDR3 has 18 amino acids. Germline V CDR1 and CDR2: LGHNA, YSLEER. This clonotype was found a few times. The chain uses TRBV4-3 and TRBJ2-1, with 8 bases aligning to TRBD1. This receptor was taken from a man aged 50-60 years who received an inactivated influenza vaccine. The material sequenced was PBMCs from blood, taken 35 to 45 days after vaccination. The CDR3 DNA sequence: TGCGCCAGCAGCCAAGATTTGATCAGGACAGGGTCCTACAATGAGCAGTTCTTC. This gives the protein CASSQDLIRTGSYNEQFF.